Below are 2 T cell receptor beta chains sequenced from a single sample in a study of CD4 T cells in relation to SARS-CoV-2 and coronaviruses. Before the COVID-19 pandemic, during about 2011-2018, CD4+ T cells were taken from unexposed donors. Clones were read by immunoSEQ multiplex PCR, and TCRdb kept only the in-frame ones, dropping some. Of tens of thousands of clones listed, roughly 88% were seen once; the top ten hold approximately 1.4%. The sequenced sample consisted of memory CD4+ T cells from PBMCs. These receptors were obtained from a human donor in good health.

The rearrangement uses TRBV15 and TRBJ1-4; no firm D call. Trimming removed 0 bases from V and 6 bases from J, with 14 bases in between. Germline assignment: CDR1 LNHNV and CDR2 YYDKDF (reference sequence). This CDR3 comprises 16 residues. In DNA form, the CDR3 reads TGTGCCACCAGCAGAGATCAGCGGGGAAAGGATGAAAAACTGTTTTTT. Protein product: CATSRDQRGKDEKLFF. The variable domain in full, completed from reference TRBV15 and TRBJ1-4, reads DAMVIQNPRYQVTQFGKPVTLSCSQTLNHNVMYWYQQKSSQAPKLLFHYYDKDFNNEADTPDNFQSRRPNTSFCFLDIRSPGLGDTAMYLCATSRDQRGKDEKLFFGSGTQLSVL.

V and J are TRBV28 and TRBJ2-4; 8 positions match TRBD2. The CDR3 has 15 residues. V lost 2 bases and J lost 0; bases outside the gene matches: 0. Germline values: CDR1 MDHEN, CDR2 SYDVKM. The CDR3 loop reads CASSLLAGAKNIQYF. The CDR3 DNA reads TGTGCCAGCAGTTTACTAGCGGGAGCCAAAAACATTCAGTACTTC. Using reference TRBV28 and TRBJ2-4 for the parts outside the CDR3, the full variable domain is DVKVTQSSRYLVKRTGEKVFLECVQDMDHENMFWYRQDPGLGLRLIYFSYDVKMKEKGDIPEGYSVSREKKERFSLILESASTNQTSMYLCASSLLAGAKNIQYFGAGTRLSVL.